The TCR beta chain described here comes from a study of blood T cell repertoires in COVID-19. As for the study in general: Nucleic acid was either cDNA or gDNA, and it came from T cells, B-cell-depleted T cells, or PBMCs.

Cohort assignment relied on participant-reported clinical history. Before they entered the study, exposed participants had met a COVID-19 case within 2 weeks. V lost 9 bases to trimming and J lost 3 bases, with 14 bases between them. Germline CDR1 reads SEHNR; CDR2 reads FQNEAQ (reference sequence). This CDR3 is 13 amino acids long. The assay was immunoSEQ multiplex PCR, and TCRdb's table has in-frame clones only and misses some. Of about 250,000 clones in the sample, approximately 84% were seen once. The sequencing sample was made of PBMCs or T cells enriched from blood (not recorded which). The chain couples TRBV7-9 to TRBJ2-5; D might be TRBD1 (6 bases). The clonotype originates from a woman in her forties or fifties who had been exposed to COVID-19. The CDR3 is CASRTAAKETQYF. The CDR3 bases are TGTGCCAGTCGGACAGCGGCGAAAGAGACCCAGTACTTC.